The clone carrying this T cell receptor beta chain was detected ten times or more. The target antigen is unknown. Germline V lookup: CDR1 SGHVS, CDR2 FQNEAQ. CDR3 length: 14 amino acids. The V segment lost 7 bases and the J segment 5 bases; nucleotides outside the gene matches: 6. This sample is drawn from a study of T cell repertoires in cytomegalovirus infection. Looking at the study overall: Public signatures in TCR beta pointed to CMV infection and matching HLA type.

General study points: In two of eight donors, the top clonotype was HLA-C-restricted CMV-specific. Based on cumulative public TCR beta family frequency, carriers of CMV plus the relevant HLA were identified.

TCRdb reprocessed the reads via MiXCR and lists one record per CDR3 protein. This table has around 310,000 distinct CDR3 sequences, under 20% appearing once. V usage is TRBV7-8 and J usage is TRBJ2-1; 9 bases agree with TRBD2. The sample consisted of PBMCs. The origin of this receptor is a human donor in good health (CMV status not recorded). Some clones in this sample may be carry-over from other donors' samples. The CDR3 coding sequence is TGTGCCAGCACCGCGGGGGGGCGAGACAATGAGCAGTTCTTC. Protein sequence: CASTAGGRDNEQFF.